This T cell receptor (beta chain) was recorded in a study of blood T cell repertoires in COVID-19. Study summary: The cDNA or gDNA used as material had been derived from T cells, B-cell-depleted T cells, or PBMCs.

Repertoires were generated with immunoSEQ multiplex PCR, while TCRdb's copy carries only in-frame clones and drops some. Here the sample spans 95,000 to 150,000 clones, over 60% being singletons. The sequence was collected from a man between 40 and 49 years old with active or convalescent COVID-19. The sample taken for sequencing was peripheral blood.

The CDR3 coding sequence is TGTGCCAGCACCCCGGGGCCCAGGGAGGGAGGCTACACCTTC. Translated, it gives CASTPGPREGGYTF. The chain employs TRBV6-5 and TRBJ1-2; D may be TRBD1 (5 bases). In germline, CDR1 is MNHEY, CDR2 SVGAGI. Trimming took off 7 bases at V and 8 bases at J, with 20 bases between the two ends. This CDR3 has 14 amino acids.